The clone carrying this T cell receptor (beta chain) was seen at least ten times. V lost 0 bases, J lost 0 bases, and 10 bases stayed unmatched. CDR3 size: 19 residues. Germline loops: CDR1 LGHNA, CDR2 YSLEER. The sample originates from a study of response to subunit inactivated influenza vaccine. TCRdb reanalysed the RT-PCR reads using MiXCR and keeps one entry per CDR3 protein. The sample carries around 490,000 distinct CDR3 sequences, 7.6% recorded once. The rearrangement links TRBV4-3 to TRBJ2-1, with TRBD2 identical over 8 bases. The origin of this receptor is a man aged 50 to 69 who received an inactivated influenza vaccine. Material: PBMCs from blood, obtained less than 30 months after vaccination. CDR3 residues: CASSQDSRPSGYSYNEQFF. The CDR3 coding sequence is TGCGCCAGCAGCCAAGATTCTCGGCCTAGCGGGTACTCCTACAATGAGCAGTTCTTC.